The rows below give T cell receptor beta chains drawn from one sample of a study of shared clonotypes between healthy human individuals. Assay used: immunoSEQ multiplex PCR; TCRdb lists only in-frame clones, some missing. Of a few million clones in the sample, more than 85% were seen once. Source material: naive CD4+ T cells from PBMCs. The source is a man between 18 and 29 years old in good health. Some clones in this sample may be carry-over from other donors' samples. CDR3s include the opening cysteine and the closing phenylalanine or tryptophan. D genes are given only for firm matches. Size is omitted from some rows. Given values are once, few, many or a class for expanded clones.

cdr3_aa cdr3_nt j_call d_call v_call clone_size
CASSPEGGSGANVLTF TGTGCCAGCAGCCCCGAGGGGGGATCTGGGGCCAACGTCCTGACTTTC TRBJ2-6 NA TRBV9 NA
CASSHGTNEAFF TGTGCCAGCAGCCACGGGACCAATGAAGCTTTCTTT TRBJ1-1 NA TRBV7-9 few
CASSFFGTGPNEQFF TGTGCCAGCAGCTTTTTCGGAACCGGGCCCAATGAGCAGTTCTTC TRBJ2-1 NA TRBV7-2 NA
CASHGPTYEQYF TGTGCCAGCCACGGGCCCACCTACGAGCAGTACTTC TRBJ2-7 NA TRBV27 few
CSVDPYNEQFF TGCAGCGTTGATCCCTACAATGAGCAGTTCTTC TRBJ2-1 NA TRBV29-1 NA
CASSQGSGRQETQYF TGTGCCAGCAGCCAAGGTAGCGGGAGACAAGAGACCCAGTACTTC TRBJ2-5 TRBD2 TRBV4-2 once
CASSQGLSNQPQHF TGCGCCAGCAGCCAGGGTCTTAGCAATCAGCCCCAGCATTTT TRBJ1-5 NA TRBV4-3 NA
CASSQGRSDSGANVLTF TGCGCCAGCAGCCAAGGACGTTCAGACTCTGGGGCCAACGTCCTGACTTTC TRBJ2-6 NA TRBV4-1 NA
CASRKGTSTDTQYF TGTGCCAGCAGGAAGGGAACTAGCACAGATACGCAGTATTTT TRBJ2-3 NA TRBV6-6 once
CASSSSGIYYEQYF TGCGCCAGCAGCTCGAGCGGTATCTACTACGAGCAGTACTTC TRBJ2-7 NA TRBV5-1 NA
CASSAGVGELFF TGTGCCAGCAGCGCAGGGGTCGGGGAGCTGTTTTTT TRBJ2-2 NA TRBV9 NA
CASSSILTRAGAGGELFF TGTGCCAGCAGTTCCATCCTGACTCGCGCGGGAGCGGGCGGGGAGCTGTTTTTT TRBJ2-2 TRBD2 TRBV27 NA
CASSSGQGYNSPLHF TGTGCCAGCAGCTCCGGACAGGGTTATAATTCACCCCTCCACTTT TRBJ1-6 TRBD1 TRBV28 NA
CASSYTSGRTAYEQYF TGCGCCAGCAGCTATACTAGCGGGAGGACCGCCTACGAGCAGTACTTC TRBJ2-7 TRBD2 TRBV5-1 NA
CATSRGGGNEKLFF TGTGCCACCAGCAGAGGAGGGGGTAATGAAAAACTGTTTTTT TRBJ1-4 NA TRBV15 NA
CASTLAGGPYEQYF TGTGCCAGTACCCTAGCGGGAGGGCCCTACGAGCAGTACTTC TRBJ2-7 TRBD2 TRBV19 NA
CAVKDQGPNVLTF TGTGCCGTAAAAGATCAGGGACCCAACGTCCTGACTTTC TRBJ2-6 NA TRBV30 NA
CASSIASSGGYNEQFF TGTGCCAGTAGTATAGCATCTAGCGGGGGGTACAATGAGCAGTTCTTC TRBJ2-1 TRBD2 TRBV19 NA
CASSPSGRAITDTQYF TGTGCCAGCAGTCCAAGCGGGAGGGCCATCACAGATACGCAGTATTTT TRBJ2-3 TRBD2 TRBV28 NA
CASSLSTRDSGSFGYTF TGTGCCAGCAGTTTATCAACACGGGACAGCGGGTCGTTTGGCTACACCTTC TRBJ1-2 TRBD1 TRBV28 NA
CASSTSGETQYF TGTGCCAGCTCCACTAGCGGGGAGACCCAGTACTTC TRBJ2-5 TRBD2 TRBV28 NA
CASTQFNYGYTF TGTGCCAGCACCCAGTTCAACTATGGCTACACCTTC TRBJ1-2 NA TRBV28 NA